This T cell receptor beta chain was documented in a study of CD8 T cells in Susac syndrome. Reverse transcription used about 0.45 to 1 ug RNA and random hexamers. Coverage of TCR beta CDR3 amplification by immunoSEQ multiplex PCR extended to 54 Vbeta and 13 Jbeta. TCRdb used MiXCR to reprocess the immunoSEQ multiplex PCR reads, holding one entry per CDR3 protein. The sample yields around 270,000 distinct CDR3 sequences, approximately 85% seen once. The CD8+ and CD4+ T cells were negatively isolated, with the TEMRA cells enriched by FACS. V lost 2 bases and J 7 bases, leaving 14 bases between the germline ends. Germline assignment: CDR1 DFQATT and CDR2 SNEGSKA (reference sequence). This CDR3 region has 13 residues.

The chain combines TRBV20-1 with TRBJ2-5; D may match TRBD1 or TRBD2 (5 bases each). This clonotype originated in a human donor with multiple sclerosis. The sample taken for sequencing was CD8+ T cells from PBMCs. The CDR3 protein is CSARNWGPWTQYF. In DNA form, the CDR3 reads TGCAGTGCTAGAAACTGGGGACCATGGACCCAGTACTTC.